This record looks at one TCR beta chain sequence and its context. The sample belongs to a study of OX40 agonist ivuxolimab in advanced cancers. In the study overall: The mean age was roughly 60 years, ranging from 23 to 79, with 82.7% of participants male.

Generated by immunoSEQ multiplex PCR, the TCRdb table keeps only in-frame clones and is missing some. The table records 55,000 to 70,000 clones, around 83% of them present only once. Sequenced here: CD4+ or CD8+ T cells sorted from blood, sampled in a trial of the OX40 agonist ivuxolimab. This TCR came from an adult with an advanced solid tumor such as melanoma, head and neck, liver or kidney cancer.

The DNA of the CDR3 is TGCGCCAGCAGTCAATCAAGTTTAGGGGACGCTGAAGCTTTCTTT. Amino acids: CASSQSSLGDAEAFF. The V gene is TRBV23-1, the J gene TRBJ1-1, with TRBD1 as a possible D gene (5 bases). TRBV23-1 is an ORF, with its function uncertain. This CDR3 region has 15 residues. V lost 0 bases and J 6 bases, leaving 14 bases between the germline ends.